The rows below give T cell receptor beta chains drawn from one sample of a study of OX40 agonist ivuxolimab in advanced cancers. The table came from immunoSEQ multiplex PCR; TCRdb's copy has only in-frame clones and leaves some out. This sample has over 40,000 clones, with around 80% found just once. Sequenced material: CD4+ or CD8+ T cells sorted from blood, taken in a trial of the OX40 agonist ivuxolimab. The receptors here all came from an adult with an advanced solid tumor such as melanoma, head and neck, liver or kidney cancer. CDR3s include the opening cysteine and the closing phenylalanine or tryptophan. The order of the fields is clone size, V gene, J gene, D gene, CDR3 DNA, CDR3 protein. A D gene is named only where the DNA matches it firmly. Size is omitted from some rows. Given values are once, few, many or a class for expanded clones.

abundance: -; v_gene: TRBV5-4; j_gene: TRBJ1-6; d_gene: TRBD1; CDR3nt: TGTGCCAGCAACCCCCTACCAGGACAGGCGTTCAATTCACCCCTCCACTTT; CDR3aa: CASNPLPGQAFNSPLHF
abundance: few; v_gene: TRBV10-3; j_gene: TRBJ2-7; d_gene: TRBD2; CDR3nt: TGTGCCATCAGTGACTCGGCGGGAGGGGCTAAAAAGCAGTACTTC; CDR3aa: CAISDSAGGAKKQYF
abundance: -; v_gene: TRBV2; j_gene: TRBJ2-1; d_gene: TRBD2; CDR3nt: TGTGCCAGCAGTGAGTTAGCGGGAGTCGGCGAGCAGTTCTTC; CDR3aa: CASSELAGVGEQFF
abundance: -; v_gene: TRBV29-1; j_gene: TRBJ2-1; d_gene: -; CDR3nt: TGCAGCGTTGAAGATCTAGCAGATGAGCAGTTCTTC; CDR3aa: CSVEDLADEQFF
abundance: -; v_gene: TRBV7-2; j_gene: TRBJ2-1; d_gene: -; CDR3nt: TGTGCCAGCAGCTCCGGGATCTACAATGAGCAGTTCTTC; CDR3aa: CASSSGIYNEQFF
abundance: -; v_gene: TRBV21-1; j_gene: TRBJ2-3; d_gene: -; CDR3nt: TGTGCCAGCAGCAAAAGGGAAGAGTCAGATACGCAGTATTTT; CDR3aa: CASSKREESDTQYF
abundance: medium-sized; v_gene: TRBV5-5; j_gene: TRBJ1-1; d_gene: -; CDR3nt: TGTGCCAGCAGCTTGATGGGGGGCTCCGAAGCTTTCTTT; CDR3aa: CASSLMGGSEAFF
abundance: -; v_gene: TRBV5-6; j_gene: TRBJ2-7; d_gene: -; CDR3nt: TGTGCCAGCAGCGCGGAGCTGACGGCAGCCTACGAGCAGTACTTC; CDR3aa: CASSAELTAAYEQYF
abundance: medium-sized; v_gene: TRBV27; j_gene: TRBJ1-1; d_gene: TRBD1; CDR3nt: TGTGCCAGCAGTTTTCAGGGGGCTGAAGCTTTCTTT; CDR3aa: CASSFQGAEAFF
abundance: -; v_gene: TRBV7-7; j_gene: TRBJ2-7; d_gene: -; CDR3nt: TGTGCCAGCAGCCCCAAAACCACAGGTAAGTACGAGCAGTACTTC; CDR3aa: CASSPKTTGKYEQYF
abundance: -; v_gene: TRBV6-6; j_gene: TRBJ2-7; d_gene: TRBD1; CDR3nt: TGTGCCAGCAGTCCGACAGGGATCTCCTACGAGCAGTACTTC; CDR3aa: CASSPTGISYEQYF
abundance: -; v_gene: TRBV6-1; j_gene: TRBJ2-3; d_gene: -; CDR3nt: TGTGCCAGCAGTGAATACACAGATACGCAGTATTTT; CDR3aa: CASSEYTDTQYF
abundance: -; v_gene: TRBV7-8; j_gene: TRBJ2-1; d_gene: TRBD2; CDR3nt: TGTGCCAGCAGGGTAAGGCCTAGCGGGAGGGCTGCCCGTAATGAGCAGTTCTTC; CDR3aa: CASRVRPSGRAARNEQFF
abundance: -; v_gene: TRBV7-9; j_gene: TRBJ1-4; d_gene: -; CDR3nt: TGTGCCAGCAGCCGCAGGGAGTCGGGGGAAAAACTGTTTTTT; CDR3aa: CASSRRESGEKLFF
abundance: -; v_gene: TRBV7-2; j_gene: TRBJ1-2; d_gene: -; CDR3nt: TGTGCCAGCAGCTTAGTCACAGGGTTAGGTTATGGCTACACCTTC; CDR3aa: CASSLVTGLGYGYTF
abundance: -; v_gene: TRBV11-2; j_gene: TRBJ2-5; d_gene: TRBD1; CDR3nt: TGTGCCAGCAGCTTTGGGACAGTCCAAGAGACCCAGTACTTC; CDR3aa: CASSFGTVQETQYF
abundance: -; v_gene: TRBV15; j_gene: TRBJ1-3; d_gene: -; CDR3nt: TGTGCCACCTCCGACAGGTCCTCTGGAAACACCATATATTTT; CDR3aa: CATSDRSSGNTIYF
abundance: -; v_gene: TRBV10-1; j_gene: TRBJ2-3; d_gene: -; CDR3nt: TGCGCCAGCAGTGAGTTGCCAGATACGCAGTATTTT; CDR3aa: CASSELPDTQYF
abundance: -; v_gene: TRBV11-3; j_gene: TRBJ1-1; d_gene: TRBD1; CDR3nt: TGTGCCAGCAGCGAAACGACAGGGGGGAGTTCTGAAGCTTTCTTT; CDR3aa: CASSETTGGSSEAFF